Listed below are T cell receptor beta chains from one sample, sequenced in a study of graft-versus-host responses after intestinal transplantation. Profiled with immunoSEQ multiplex PCR; TCRdb holds only in-frame clones, not every one. The profile shows 70,000 to 100,000 clones, approximately 88% of them singletons. These receptors' antigens are unknown. The source was unstimulated CD4+ T cells sorted from spleen or lymph node cells, collected before intestinal transplant. The receptors stem from a human donor who received an intestinal transplant. Each CDR3 is given with its conserved first and last residue. D genes are given only for firm matches. The size entry is marked missing in some rows and otherwise reads once, few, many or a size class.

d_call	v_call	clone_size	j_call	cdr3_aa	cdr3_nt
NA	TRBV7-8	NA	TRBJ1-1	CASSPRGENTEAFF	TGTGCCAGCAGCCCCCGCGGGGAGAACACTGAAGCTTTCTTT
TRBD1	TRBV28	NA	TRBJ2-7	CAATGSSYEQYF	TGTGCCGCGACAGGGAGCTCCTACGAGCAGTACTTC
NA	TRBV6-5	NA	TRBJ2-2	CASRKQGNTGELFF	TGTGCCAGCAGGAAACAGGGAAATACCGGGGAGCTGTTTTTT
NA	TRBV2	NA	TRBJ2-2	CASSAGYTGELFF	TGTGCCAGCAGCGCAGGGTACACCGGGGAGCTGTTTTTT
NA	TRBV7-7	NA	TRBJ2-3	CASSIRPGGSDTQYF	TGTGCTAGCAGCATAAGACCAGGCGGGTCCGATACGCAGTATTTT
NA	TRBV10-3	NA	TRBJ2-7	CAISEAQVVQYF	TGTGCCATCAGTGAGGCACAGGTGGTACAGTACTTC
TRBD2	TRBV5-6	NA	TRBJ2-5	CASSLYGRAIQETQYF	TGTGCCAGCAGCTTGTACGGGAGGGCCATCCAAGAGACCCAGTACTTC
TRBD2	TRBV27	NA	TRBJ2-7	CASSLRSGGPSYEQYF	TGTGCCAGCAGTTTACGATCGGGGGGACCTTCCTACGAGCAGTACTTC
NA	TRBV27	NA	TRBJ2-7	CASSRFVVLGKGAYEQYF	TGTGCCAGCAGTCGATTTGTCGTTTTGGGAAAAGGGGCCTACGAGCAGTACTTC
NA	TRBV9	NA	TRBJ2-1	CASSPNAGSYNEQFF	TGTGCCAGCAGCCCAAACGCAGGGTCCTACAATGAGCAGTTCTTC
TRBD1	TRBV5-1	NA	TRBJ1-1	CASKSGMLQGRKNTEAFF	TGCGCCAGCAAATCTGGGATGCTACAGGGGCGAAAGAACACTGAAGCTTTCTTT
TRBD1	TRBV27	NA	TRBJ1-6	CASSYRGLYSPLHF	TGTGCCAGCAGCTACAGGGGGCTGTATTCACCCCTCCACTTT
TRBD1	TRBV19	NA	TRBJ1-6	CASSIGSGTGASPLHF	TGTGCCAGTAGTATCGGTTCCGGGACAGGAGCTTCACCCCTCCACTTT
NA	TRBV5-6	NA	TRBJ1-2	CASSSTDIDTYGYTF	TGTGCCAGCAGCTCAACAGACATCGACACTTATGGCTACACCTTC
TRBD2	TRBV14	NA	TRBJ2-7	CASSQDRRGGLYYEQYF	TGTGCCAGCAGCCAAGACCGGCGGGGGGGCCTCTATTACGAGCAGTACTTC
NA	TRBV7-8	NA	TRBJ2-7	CASSLATVAVRSYEQYF	TGTGCCAGCAGCTTAGCAACGGTGGCGGTCAGATCCTACGAGCAGTACTTC
TRBD1	TRBV19	NA	TRBJ2-3	CASSIGQGVDTQYF	TGTGCCAGTAGTATAGGGCAGGGGGTGGATACGCAGTATTTT
TRBD2	TRBV7-8	NA	TRBJ2-7	CASSLGTSGAFYSYEQYF	TGTGCCAGCAGCTTAGGGACTAGCGGGGCATTTTACTCCTACGAGCAGTACTTC
NA	TRBV30	NA	TRBJ2-2	CAWSSLDNFKTGELFF	TGTGCCTGGAGTTCCCTGGACAATTTCAAAACCGGGGAGCTGTTTTTT
NA	TRBV5-1	NA	TRBJ2-7	CASSLGGGGSYEQYF	TGCGCCAGCAGCTTGGGTGGGGGCGGCTCCTACGAGCAGTACTTC
TRBD2	TRBV19	NA	TRBJ2-1	CASRTTSGSGNEQFF	TGTGCCAGTAGGACGACTAGCGGGAGTGGCAATGAGCAGTTCTTC
TRBD1	TRBV5-1	NA	TRBJ2-1	CASSWTGGEGSSQFF	TGCGCCAGCAGCTGGACAGGGGGCGAGGGCTCCTCGCAGTTCTTC
NA	TRBV4-2	NA	TRBJ1-3	CASSQEQASSGNTIYF	TGTGCCAGCAGCCAAGAGCAGGCCAGCTCTGGAAACACCATATATTTT
TRBD2	TRBV30	NA	TRBJ2-5	CASTWEAGEETQYF	TGTGCGTCAACCTGGGAGGCGGGGGAGGAGACCCAGTACTTC
NA	TRBV6-1	NA	TRBJ1-3	CASSEPDRPGNTIYF	TGTGCCAGCAGTGAACCGGACAGACCTGGAAACACCATATATTTT
TRBD2	TRBV2	NA	TRBJ2-1	CASSYSPLAGVYNEQFF	TGTGCCAGCAGTTACAGTCCCTTAGCGGGGGTCTACAATGAGCAGTTCTTC
NA	TRBV11-2	NA	TRBJ2-1	CASSLSRLGPPNEQFF	TGTGCCAGCAGCTTAAGTAGACTAGGGCCCCCCAATGAGCAGTTCTTC
TRBD1	TRBV19	NA	TRBJ1-5	CASSIFPWDVRGAQPQHF	TGTGCCAGTAGTATTTTCCCTTGGGACGTCAGGGGGGCTCAGCCCCAGCATTTT
NA	TRBV28	NA	TRBJ1-2	CASTGPTDGYTF	TGTGCCAGCACGGGTCCCACGGATGGCTACACCTTC
NA	TRBV4-1	few	TRBJ2-2	CASSQESVKTGELFF	TGCGCCAGCAGCCAAGAATCGGTAAAGACCGGGGAGCTGTTTTTT
TRBD1	TRBV4-1	NA	TRBJ2-7	CASSQAGQGTYEQYF	TGCGCCAGCAGCCAAGCGGGACAGGGTACCTACGAGCAGTACTTC
TRBD2	TRBV2	NA	TRBJ2-7	CASSPPGGAYEQYF	TGTGCCAGCAGCCCTCCGGGGGGGGCCTACGAGCAGTACTTC